A selection of T cell receptor beta chains follows, all from one sample in a study of cytomegalovirus exposure and HLA in healthy donors. Libraries were prepared by immunoSEQ multiplex PCR; TCRdb keeps only in-frame clonotypes and omits some of them. Among roughly 330,000 clones listed, 87% were seen once. Source material: PBMCs. The receptors were sampled from a woman aged 25 to 39 in good health and CMV-seropositive. Each CDR3 is given with its conserved first and last residue. Fields, in order: J gene, V gene, CDR3 length, CDR3 protein.

>TRBJ1-5|TRBV6-1|12
CASSIMNQPQHF
>TRBJ2-1|TRBV29-1|16
CSATHGDGGVYNEQFF
>TRBJ2-7|TRBV7-6|15
CASSSEGQGRYEQYF
>TRBJ2-2|TRBV27|15
CASSILAGHTGELFF
>TRBJ2-1|TRBV28|15
CASRTSGRTDGEQFF
>TRBJ2-7|TRBV5-6|15
CASSFGQRTIYEQYF
>TRBJ2-7|TRBV6-5|14
CASSSQGTAAEQYF
>TRBJ1-4|TRBV5-1|13
CASSLEADEKLFF
>TRBJ1-5|TRBV19|14
CASSAGYSNQPQHF
>TRBJ1-2|TRBV7-2|14
CASSEDRGFYGYTF
>TRBJ2-5|TRBV9|16
CASSTGLADNQETQYF
>TRBJ2-7|TRBV7-9|15
CASSLAPGTSYEQYF
>TRBJ2-5|TRBV29-1|15
CSVGTSGTPQETQYF
>TRBJ2-7|TRBV5-1|14
CASSLGTERYEQYF
>TRBJ2-1|TRBV7-9|15
CASSFVTSRDNEQFF